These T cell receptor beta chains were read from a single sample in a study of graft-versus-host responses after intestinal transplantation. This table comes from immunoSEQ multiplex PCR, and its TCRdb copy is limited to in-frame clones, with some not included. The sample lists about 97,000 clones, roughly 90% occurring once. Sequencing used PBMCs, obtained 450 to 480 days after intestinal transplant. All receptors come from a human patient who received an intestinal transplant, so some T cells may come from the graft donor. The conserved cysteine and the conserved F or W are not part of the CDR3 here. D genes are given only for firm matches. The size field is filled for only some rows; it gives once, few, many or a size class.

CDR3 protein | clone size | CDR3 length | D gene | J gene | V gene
ASSEGQGGEKLF | - | 12 | - | TRBJ1-4 | TRBV25-1
ASSTQGSPLH | - | 10 | - | TRBJ1-6 | TRBV7-9
ASRGWGTYEQY | - | 11 | - | TRBJ2-7 | TRBV2
ASSSGLANTGELF | once | 13 | TRBD2 | TRBJ2-2 | TRBV7-6
ASTPGGTGEQY | - | 11 | TRBD2 | TRBJ2-7 | TRBV6-5
ATSNGLAGEMWF | - | 12 | TRBD2 | TRBJ2-1 | TRBV15
ASSPYGTGSNEQF | - | 13 | TRBD1 | TRBJ2-1 | TRBV18
ASKVNSNYGYT | - | 11 | - | TRBJ1-2 | TRBV6-5
ASSVRQGGGDTQY | - | 13 | TRBD1 | TRBJ2-3 | TRBV6-1
ASSFPGWEQF | - | 10 | - | TRBJ2-1 | TRBV28
ASSYSWDRVYGEQF | - | 14 | TRBD1 | TRBJ2-1 | TRBV6-5
ASSRGSNYGYT | once | 11 | - | TRBJ1-2 | TRBV9
ASSYSGSPTGNTIY | - | 14 | - | TRBJ1-3 | TRBV6-5
ASSRQSDPREGYT | - | 13 | - | TRBJ1-2 | TRBV4-1
ASSPDTDTQY | - | 10 | - | TRBJ2-3 | TRBV7-9
ASSHSRTGELF | - | 11 | - | TRBJ2-2 | TRBV11-3
ASGLGDGDEKLF | - | 12 | - | TRBJ1-4 | TRBV12-5
ASSHGTNDEQF | - | 11 | - | TRBJ2-1 | TRBV5-4
ASSYGMIGGTDTQY | - | 14 | - | TRBJ2-3 | TRBV6-5
ASSLPGPKAF | - | 10 | - | TRBJ2-1 | TRBV7-2
ASSEATSWPELF | - | 12 | - | TRBJ2-2 | TRBV6-1
ASSRGAGGPEETQY | - | 14 | TRBD2 | TRBJ2-5 | TRBV13
ASSPGTVYGYT | - | 11 | TRBD1 | TRBJ1-2 | TRBV7-9
ASSPTWGEQY | few | 10 | - | TRBJ2-7 | TRBV2
ASSDLLEFVNSPLH | - | 14 | - | TRBJ1-6 | TRBV2
ASSVPSTEAF | - | 10 | - | TRBJ1-1 | TRBV9
ASRGARRGEETQY | once | 13 | TRBD2 | TRBJ2-5 | TRBV6-1
ARPRDRGRADEQY | - | 13 | TRBD1 | TRBJ2-7 | TRBV27
ASSMLGSDGYT | - | 11 | - | TRBJ1-2 | TRBV19
ASRPRQGQGSPLH | once | 13 | TRBD1 | TRBJ1-6 | TRBV6-5
ASSLAGNANTEAF | - | 13 | - | TRBJ1-1 | TRBV11-2